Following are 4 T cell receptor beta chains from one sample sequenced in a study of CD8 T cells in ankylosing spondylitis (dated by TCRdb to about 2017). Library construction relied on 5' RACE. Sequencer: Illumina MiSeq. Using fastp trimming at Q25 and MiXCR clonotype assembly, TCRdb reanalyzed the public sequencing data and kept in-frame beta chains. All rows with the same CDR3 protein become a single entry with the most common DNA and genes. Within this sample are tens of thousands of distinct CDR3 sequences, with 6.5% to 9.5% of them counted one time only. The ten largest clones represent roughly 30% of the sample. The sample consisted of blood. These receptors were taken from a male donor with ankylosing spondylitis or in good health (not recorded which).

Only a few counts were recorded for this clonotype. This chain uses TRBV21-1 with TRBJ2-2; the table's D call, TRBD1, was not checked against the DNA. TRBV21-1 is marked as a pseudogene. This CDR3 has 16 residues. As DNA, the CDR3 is TGTGCCAGCAGCACGGGGACAGGGCCTAACACCGGGGAGCTGTTTTTT. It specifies CASSTGTGPNTGELFF.

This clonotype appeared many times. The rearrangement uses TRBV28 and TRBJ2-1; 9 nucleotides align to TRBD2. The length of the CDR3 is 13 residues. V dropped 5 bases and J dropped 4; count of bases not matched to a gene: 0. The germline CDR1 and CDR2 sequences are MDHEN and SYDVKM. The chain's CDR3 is CASSLAGYNEQFF. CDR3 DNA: TGTGCCAGCAGTCTAGCGGGGTACAATGAGCAGTTCTTC.

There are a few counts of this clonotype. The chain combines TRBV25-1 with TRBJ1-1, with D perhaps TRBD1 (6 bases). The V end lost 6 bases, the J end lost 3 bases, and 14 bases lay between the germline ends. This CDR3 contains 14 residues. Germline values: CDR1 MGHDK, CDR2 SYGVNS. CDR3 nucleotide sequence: TGTGCCAGCAGGCCCACAGGGAGGGACACTGAAGCTTTCTTT. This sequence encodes CASRPTGRDTEAFF. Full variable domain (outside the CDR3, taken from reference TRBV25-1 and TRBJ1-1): EADIYQTPRYLVIGTGKKITLECSQTMGHDKMYWYQQDPGMELHLIHYSYGVNSTEKGDLSSESTVSRIRTEHFPLTLESARPSHTSQYLCASRPTGRDTEAFFGQGTRLTVV.

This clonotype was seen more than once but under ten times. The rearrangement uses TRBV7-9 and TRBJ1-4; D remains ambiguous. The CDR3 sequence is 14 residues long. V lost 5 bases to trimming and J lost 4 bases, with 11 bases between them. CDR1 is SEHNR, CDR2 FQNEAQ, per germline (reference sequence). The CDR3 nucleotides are TGTGCCAGCAGCCCGGGAGGGTTTAATGAAAAACTGTTTTTT. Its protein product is CASSPGGFNEKLFF.